The subject of this entry is one T cell receptor beta chain. This sample stems from a study of blood T cell repertoires in COVID-19. Original data processing: For nucleated cells, counts were estimated from reference gene primer amplification. Repertoires were generated with immunoSEQ multiplex PCR, while TCRdb's copy carries only in-frame clones and drops some. The DNA gave D and trimming, while V, J and clone size come from that table. Of 68,000 or so clones in the sample, 60% to 85% were seen once. CDR1 and CDR2 (germline): SGHDT, YYEEEE. The V end lost 1 base, the J end lost 4 bases, and 12 bases lay between the germline ends. The CDR3 runs 15 residues.

The TCR was taken from a human donor in a cohort sampled during active COVID-19. The chain is built from TRBV5-6 and TRBJ1-3; D uncertain. Source material: peripheral blood. CDR3 DNA: TGTGCCAGCAGCTTGTACAGCAATTGGGGAAACACCATATATTTT. Its translation: CASSLYSNWGNTIYF.